One and the same sample provided the 24 T cell receptor beta chains below, sequenced in a study of cytomegalovirus exposure and HLA in healthy donors. With 60 Vbeta and 13 Jbeta primers, the PCR was carried out. Profiled with immunoSEQ multiplex PCR; TCRdb holds only in-frame clones, not every one. The table lists approximately 180,000 clones, about 88% of them singletons. Sample: PBMCs. Receptors originate from a girl under three years old in good health and CMV-seronegative.

Here the CDR3 DNA reads TGTGCCAGCAGTTTCTCCCGAGGACAGAGCTCCTACAATGAGCAGTTCTTC. It encodes CASSFSRGQSSYNEQFF. The rearrangement uses TRBV27 and TRBJ2-1; D may be TRBD1 (6 bases). In germline, CDR1 is MNHEY, CDR2 SMNVEV (reference sequence). The CDR3 covers 17 residues. Trimming shortened V by 3 bases and J by 0 bases, and 15 bases separated the two germline ends.

The rearrangement uses TRBV13 and TRBJ1-1, with D unresolved. The V end was cut by 1 base, the J end by 1 base, with 4 bases between. Germline V lookup: CDR1 PRHDT, CDR2 FYEKMQ (reference sequence). This CDR3 is 13 amino acids long. In nucleotides, the CDR3 is TGTGCCAGCAGCTTAGCCGGGAACACTGAAGCTTTCTTT. Its translation: CASSLAGNTEAFF.

The chain combines TRBV6-5 with TRBJ2-1; 16 positions agree with TRBD2. The germline CDR1 and CDR2 sequences are MNHEY and SVGAGI. The V and J ends lost 10 bases and 7 bases, in that order; junction bases with no gene match: 4. The CDR3 runs to 14 residues. The DNA for the CDR3 is TGTGCCACCTCGGGACTAGCGGGAGGGAATGAGCAGTTCTTC. It yields the protein CATSGLAGGNEQFF.

Of note for this clone: One end of the junction fails to match germline, which may point to a read error. This chain links TRBV7-9 with TRBJ1-1; possibly TRBD1 for D (6 bases). The CDR3 has 14 amino acids. CDR1 is SEHNR and CDR2 is FQNEAQ in the germline V gene (reference sequence). CDR3 sequence: CSSSLQGGNTEAFF. The CDR3 nucleotides read TGTTCCAGCAGCTTACAGGGAGGGAACACTGAAGCTTTCTTT. Supplemented by reference TRBV7-9 and TRBJ1-1, the full variable domain reads DTGVSQNPRHKITKRGQNVTFRCDPISEHNRLYWYRQTLGQGPEFLTYFQNEAQLEKSRLLSDRFSAERPKGSFSTLEIQRTEQGDSAMYLCSSSLQGGNTEAFFGQGTRLTVV.

The chain couples TRBV11-3 to TRBJ2-2, with D possibly TRBD2 on 5 matching bases. CDR3 length equals 17 residues. Germline V lookup: CDR1 SGHNT, CDR2 YENEEA. V lost 3 bases to trimming and J lost 1 base, with 15 bases between them. The CDR3 nucleotides are TGTGCCAGCAGCTTGGGAGATGTCCTGCGGAACACCGGGGAGCTGTTTTTT. Translating it yields CASSLGDVLRNTGELFF.

This chain uses TRBV4-1 with TRBJ2-3; 10 nucleotides agree with TRBD2. Trimming took 6 bases from V and 5 from J; bases not matched to a gene: 8. The CDR3 consists of 15 residues. CDR1 is MGHRA, CDR2 YSYEKL, per germline. Here the CDR3 reads CASSFTSGKGDTQYF. The DNA for the CDR3 is TGCGCCAGCAGTTTTACTAGCGGGAAAGGAGATACGCAGTATTTT.

CDR3 loop: CASSPIAGGLNNEQFF. In DNA form, the CDR3 reads TGTGCCAGCAGCCCGATAGCGGGGGGTCTCAACAATGAGCAGTTCTTC. The chain links TRBV5-4 to TRBJ2-1, with 10 bases aligning to TRBD2. After removal of 4 bases from V and 5 bases from J, the junction contained 9 bases not matched to a gene. The CDR3 has 16 amino acids. Germline V CDR1 and CDR2: SGHNT, YYREEE (reference sequence).

V is TRBV6-1 and J is TRBJ1-5; 10 bases align to TRBD1. V trimming: 4 bases; J trimming: 3 bases; junction bases outside the gene matches: 9. This CDR3 is built from 17 residues. CDR1 is MNHNS, CDR2 SASEGT, per germline. As DNA, the CDR3 is TGTGCCAGCAGTGTCAAAGGGACAGGGGCCTTCAATCAGCCCCAGCATTTT. Residues: CASSVKGTGAFNQPQHF.

This clone was seen only once. The chain recombines TRBV9 with TRBJ2-7, with TRBD1 as a possible D gene (5 bases). Trimming left V 1 base short and J 7 bases short, with 12 bases between. The CDR3 is made up of 13 amino acids. Germline-derived CDR1 and CDR2 are SGDLS and YYNGEE. CDR3: CASSVFGDSEQYF. CDR3 coding DNA: TGTGCCAGCAGCGTATTCGGCGACAGTGAGCAGTACTTC.

The chain recombines TRBV9 with TRBJ2-1; 7 bases line up with TRBD2. Germline CDR1 reads SGDLS; CDR2 reads YYNGEE. Trimming removed 0 bases from V and 5 bases from J; junction bases left unmatched: 5. This CDR3 comprises 15 residues. The CDR3 sequence: CASSVGTSANNEQFF. CDR3 nucleotide sequence: TGTGCCAGCAGCGTAGGCACTAGCGCCAACAATGAGCAGTTCTTC. The full variable domain, with the rest looked up from reference TRBV9 and TRBJ2-1, is DSGVTQTPKHLITATGQRVTLRCSPRSGDLSVYWYQQSLDQGLQFLIQYYNGEERAKGNILERFSAQQFPDLHSELNLSSLELGDSALYFCASSVGTSANNEQFFGPGTRLTVL.

The CDR3 sequence is CAISAKDSRQNEQFF. CDR3 nucleotide sequence: TGTGCCATCAGTGCAAAGGACAGTCGCCAAAATGAGCAGTTCTTC. The V call is TRBV10-3, the J call TRBJ2-1, with TRBD1 as a possible D gene (6 bases). Germline V gene sequence: CDR1 ENHRY, CDR2 SYGVKD. Trimming took off 4 bases at V and 7 bases at J, with 17 bases between the two ends. This CDR3 spans 15 amino acids.

The CDR3 DNA is TGTGCCAGCAGCGTATGGGGACACCTGAACACTGAAGCTTTCTTT. Amino acid sequence: CASSVWGHLNTEAFF. V gene TRBV9 combines with J gene TRBJ1-1, with D maybe TRBD1 (6 bases). Germline V gene data show CDR1 as SGDLS and CDR2 as YYNGEE. The CDR3 totals 15 residues. Trimming removed 1 base from V and 0 bases from J, with 10 bases in between.

The chain combines TRBV11-3 with TRBJ1-2, with 7 bases that match TRBD1. The CDR3 consists of 16 residues. The V gene's germline CDR1 is SGHNT and CDR2 YENEEA. The trim removed 3 bases at V and 6 bases at J, leaving 13 bases unmatched. This CDR3 is CASSFQKLRTGDGYTF. The CDR3 DNA sequence: TGTGCCAGCAGCTTTCAGAAATTGCGTACAGGGGATGGCTACACCTTC.

The V call is TRBV4-1, the J call TRBJ1-6; TRBD1 might be the D (6 bases). This CDR3 contains 18 residues. V lost 0 bases and J lost 4, with 16 bases in between. Germline loops: CDR1 MGHRA, CDR2 YSYEKL. The CDR3 nucleotides are TGCGCCAGCAGCCAAGATCGGGGTCCTACAGGGTATAATTCACCCCTCCACTTT. It codes for CASSQDRGPTGYNSPLHF.

The V gene is TRBV27, the J gene TRBJ2-5, with a possible D match to TRBD1 (5 bases). The J call may be mistaken, given a closer DNA end match to TRBJ2-7. CDR3 size: 13 residues. The germline CDR1 and CDR2 sequences are MNHEY and SMNVEV (reference sequence). The CDR3 sequence: CASSFSGSYEQYF. CDR3 nucleotide sequence: TGTGCCAGCAGTTTTTCAGGGTCCTACGAGCAGTACTTC.

The rearrangement links TRBV6-4 to TRBJ2-1; D is uncertain. CDR3 length equals 18 residues. Germline-derived CDR1 and CDR2 are MRHNA and SNTAGT. V was trimmed by 2 bases and J by 7 bases, leaving 24 bases between them. The CDR3 coding sequence is TGTGCCAGCAGTGACAAGGAAACAAGAGGTTCTAGGATGAATGAGCAGTTCTTC. It encodes CASSDKETRGSRMNEQFF.

The chain uses TRBV30 and TRBJ2-5, with D unclear. There are 14 residues in the CDR3. Deletions cut 4 bases from V and 2 bases from J, with 14 bases between. Germline V lookup: CDR1 GTSNPN, CDR2 SVGIG (reference sequence). CDR3 in DNA: TGTGCCTGGACTCGCGGCGGCGGACAAGAGACCCAGTACTTC. It translates to CAWTRGGGQETQYF.

V is TRBV29-1 and J is TRBJ2-7, with 9 bases lining up with TRBD1. CDR3 length: 12 residues. Germline V gene sequence: CDR1 SQVTM, CDR2 ANQGSEA. The ends lost 5 bases at V and 6 bases at J; junction bases unmatched: 5. CDR3 in DNA: TGCAGCGTTATCCGGACAGGGGTCGAGCAGTACTTC. Amino acids: CSVIRTGVEQYF.

Only one count was recorded for this clone. This chain uses TRBV7-2 with TRBJ2-3; weak D call: TRBD2 (6 bases). V was shortened by 4 bases and J by 2 bases, with 16 bases between the two germline ends. The CDR3 runs to 16 residues. Germline V gives CDR1 SGHTA, CDR2 FQGNSA. The CDR3 DNA follows: TGTGCCAGCAGCTCGCTCTGGCGGGAATACACAGATACGCAGTATTTT. Protein product: CASSSLWREYTDTQYF.

V is TRBV4-2 and J is TRBJ1-1; D possibly corresponds to TRBD1 (5 bases). Germline lookup yields CDR1 LGHNA and CDR2 YNFKEQ. V was cut by 0 bases and J by 1 base, with 15 bases left in between. CDR3 length equals 17 residues. CDR3 in amino acids: CASSQDPNRGGNTEAFF. The CDR3 DNA is TGTGCCAGCAGCCAAGATCCCAATCGGGGGGGGAACACTGAAGCTTTCTTT.

This clone turned up a few times. The chain combines TRBV12-5 with TRBJ2-7, with 10 bases identical to TRBD1. This CDR3 spans 17 amino acids. The V gene's germline CDR1 is LGHNT and CDR2 FRNRAP. Trimming cost V 2 bases and J 8 bases; bases outside gene matches: 15. CDR3 coding DNA: TGTGCTAGTGGTTTGTTTAGCGTAGGGACAGGGGAAGGAAAGCAGTACTTC. This gives the protein CASGLFSVGTGEGKQYF.

The chain employs TRBV5-1 and TRBJ2-5; D might be TRBD2 (5 bases). Looked up from germline, CDR1 is SGHRS and CDR2 is YFSETQ. The CDR3 covers 13 residues. The ends were cut back, 4 bases at V and 1 base at J, with 8 bases in the middle. CDR3 region: CASSPTSQETQYF. DNA for the CDR3: TGCGCCAGCAGCCCAACTAGCCAAGAGACCCAGTACTTC.

The CDR3 is CASGETGYGYTF. The CDR3 DNA reads TGTGCCAGCGGTGAGACAGGCTATGGCTACACCTTC. The chain has TRBV6-5 and TRBJ1-2; tentative D call: TRBD1 (6 bases). In germline, CDR1 is MNHEY, CDR2 SVGAGI. V lost 8 bases and J lost 4, with 11 bases in between. The CDR3 length is 12 residues.

The chain recombines TRBV6-5 with TRBJ2-5; 7 bases fit TRBD1. The CDR3 is 12 amino acids. Germline V gene data show CDR1 as MNHEY and CDR2 as SVGAGI. V lost 9 bases to trimming and J lost 6 bases; unmatched junction nucleotides: 7. The DNA for the CDR3 is TGTGCCAGTATTGACAGGGATAAGACCCAGTACTTC. Amino acids: CASIDRDKTQYF.